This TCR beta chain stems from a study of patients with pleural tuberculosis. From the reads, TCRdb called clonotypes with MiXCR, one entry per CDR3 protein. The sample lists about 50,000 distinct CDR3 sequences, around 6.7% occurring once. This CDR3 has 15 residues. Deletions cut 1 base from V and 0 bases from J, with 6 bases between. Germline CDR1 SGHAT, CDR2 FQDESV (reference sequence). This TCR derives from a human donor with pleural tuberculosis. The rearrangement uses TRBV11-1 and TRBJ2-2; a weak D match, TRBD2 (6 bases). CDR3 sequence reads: CASSLGLANTGELFF. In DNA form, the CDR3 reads TGTGCCAGCAGCTTAGGACTAGCGAACACCGGGGAGCTGTTTTTT. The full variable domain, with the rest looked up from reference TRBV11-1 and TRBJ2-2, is EAEVAQSPRYKITEKSQAVAFWCDPISGHATLYWYRQILGQGPELLVQFQDESVVDDSQLPKDRFSAERLKGVDSTLKIQPAELGDSAMYLCASSLGLANTGELFFGEGSRLTVL.